The T cell receptor (beta chain) under discussion was sequenced for a study of T cell responses to AZD1222 COVID-19 vaccine. Method: immunoSEQ multiplex PCR; TCRdb's copy keeps in-frame clones and lacks some. This table holds 180,000 or so clones, about 91% found once. Germline lookup yields CDR1 MNHNY and CDR2 SVGAGI (reference sequence). There are 15 residues in the CDR3. The V end was cut by 0 bases, the J end by 6 bases, with 15 bases between. This TCR was sampled from an adult who received the AZD1222 COVID-19 vaccine. The chain links TRBV6-6 to TRBJ2-7; D not certain. The source was peripheral blood, collected 28 days after the second AZD1222 dose. CDR3 nucleotide sequence: TGTGCCAGCAGTTACTCGGATGGGGATCGGGCCGAGCAGTACTTC. Translation gives CASSYSDGDRAEQYF.